This T cell receptor beta chain was recovered during a study of blood T cells in healthy people across ages (dated by TCRdb to 2013 to 2016). Broadly, across the study: In model experiments, template switching captured about one uniquely barcoded TCR beta cDNA molecule for every two T cells. Using deep sequencing normalized with unique cDNA molecular identifiers, the study measured how TCR beta repertoire diversity changes with age. Four age groups were formed from the donors: young (average 16 years), middle-aged (around 41), aged (roughly 59) and long-lived (less than 85). For two donors (one aged 18 to 29 and one aged 80 or older), the study analyzed two additional independent replicas of 1 million unique cDNA reads from the same blood draw. What the study reported, not specific to this receptor: As age increased, observed TCR beta diversity per million T cells dropped in a roughly linear way, and a significant reduction was already evident by age 40. A strong correlation was found between observed TCR beta diversity and the percentage of naive T cells measured by flow cytometry. Because the CMV infection status of the donors was unknown, age-related changes in expanded clonotypes may potentially have been confounded. Compared with the aged group, the long-lived group had more naive CD4+ T cells, fewer expanded clones and increased TCR diversity, suggesting age selection. Total diversity estimates from one million sequenced T cells were considered lower bounds and underestimates. Because profiling used bulk unsorted PBMCs, naive and antigen-experienced compartments could not be compared conclusively.

The CDR3 starts with the cysteine, ends with the phenylalanine, and has 18 residues. This entry keeps only the CDR3 DNA: 54 bases, framed from base 1. CDR1 and CDR2, per the germline V gene (reference sequence), are SEHNR and FQNEAQ. On this clonotype: The specificity of this receptor is unknown. At one of its ends the junction is not consistent with the germline gene, which may arise from a read error.

The library was built by means of 5' RACE. Data came from an Illumina HiSeq 2500. The second PCR ran for roughly 7 to 11 cycles and used a J-beta primer mix along with a sample-barcoded 5' primer. A unique molecular identifier was introduced onto each TCR beta cDNA molecule by a template-switch 5' adaptor carrying 12 random nucleotides. At least 3 million CDR3-containing paired-end reads were obtained from each sample. All of the RNA was converted into first-strand cDNA using the Mint cDNA synthesis kit, with a TRBC-specific oligonucleotide serving as the primer. After uracil-DNA glycosylase treatment, a first 18-cycle PCR used universal primers M1SS and BC2_uni_R on all cDNA. The study's processing was this. Each sample was normalized by randomly selecting 1 million high-quality reads, each carrying a distinct molecular identifier. Instead of being binned into consensus sequences, reads that shared molecular identifiers were thrown out. MiTCR, set to a Q25 quality threshold and the strictest error-elimination algorithm, was used for CDR3 identification, clonotype clustering and error correction. Lower-bound total TCR beta diversity was estimated with a nonparametric unseen species model using Euler transformation. TCRdb ran its own pipeline on the public reads, namely fastp trimming at Q25 and MiXCR clone calling, and kept in-frame beta chains. Every entry covers one CDR3 protein and lists the most common genes and DNA from its rows. The V and J calls reflect TCRdb's pipeline rather than the authors' work. Present in this sample are approximately 900,000 distinct CDR3 sequences, just under 30% of which were seen just once. The ten top clones hold 10% of the sample.

The roughly 39 donors, aged about 6 to 95 years, were systemically healthy Caucasian individuals from Russia. Each donor gave about 11 milliliters of peripheral blood, drawn into EDTA-treated Vacutainer tubes. Ficoll-Paque density-gradient centrifugation was used to isolate PBMCs, with at least 7 million obtained per sample. Trizol reagent was used to extract total RNA from PBMCs, with at least 5 micrograms per sample. Naive CD45RAhigh/CD27high T cell percentages were measured by flow cytometry on a PBMC aliquot from every donor. These data were also reused for a study on T cells of mothers and their children. The second investigation adds: Nine systemically healthy Caucasian individuals, comprising three mothers and their six children, were included as donors. cDNA synthesis consumed the entire amount of extracted RNA, loaded at about 1.5 ug RNA in each 15 ul reaction. In the second PCR, the M1S primer introduced both the sample barcodes and 2-4 random nucleotides. More than 8 million TCR beta CDR3 reads were obtained from each mother, and about 3 million reads were obtained from each child. In both related and unrelated pairs, thymic selection shapes the output of TCR recombination in a similar way, with inherited differences having only a minor effect. Related mother-child pairs always showed normalized repertoire overlap that was slightly higher than in unrelated mother-child pairs, though the difference was never significant. No persistent microchimeric T cell clones were detected, at a sensitivity of around 97 clones per million clonotypes. In the study, deep NGS was used to compare the TCR beta repertoires of mothers and children, and features distinguishing related mother-child pairs from unrelated individuals were sought. On average, the children were around 11 +/- 4 years old, while the mothers were about 37 +/- 4 years old. Libraries were sequenced on Illumina HiSeq 2000 with 100+100 nt paired-end reads after adapter ligation with NEBNext reagents. To avoid cross-contamination, the mother libraries and the child libraries were prepared a month apart and sequenced in separate runs. For each donor, somewhere between about 450,000 and 2,100,000 distinct TCR beta clonotypes were identified. Naive TCR beta clonotypes were estimated from low-frequency clonotypes matched to each donor's FACS-determined naive share, without sorting.

The sequence links TRBV7-9 to TRBJ2-3, with 10 central nucleotides matching TRBD2. Sequenced input: blood. The receptor was isolated from a woman aged 35 to 49 in good health. At the DNA level, the sequence is TGTGCCAGCAGCCAGCGGGGGGGCCTTGTCTCTAACACAGATACACAGTATTTT. Its protein is CASSQRGGLVSNTDTQYF.